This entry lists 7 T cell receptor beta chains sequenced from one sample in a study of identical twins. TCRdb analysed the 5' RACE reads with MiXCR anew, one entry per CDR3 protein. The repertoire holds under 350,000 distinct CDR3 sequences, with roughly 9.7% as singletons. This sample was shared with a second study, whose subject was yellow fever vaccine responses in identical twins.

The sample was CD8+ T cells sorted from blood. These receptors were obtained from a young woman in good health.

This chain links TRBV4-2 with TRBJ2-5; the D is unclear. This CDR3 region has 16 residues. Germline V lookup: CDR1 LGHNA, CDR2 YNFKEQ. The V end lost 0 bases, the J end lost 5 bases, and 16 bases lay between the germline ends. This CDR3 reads CASSQEPGNRRETQYF. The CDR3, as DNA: TGTGCCAGCAGCCAAGAACCCGGCAACCGCAGGGAGACCCAGTACTTC.

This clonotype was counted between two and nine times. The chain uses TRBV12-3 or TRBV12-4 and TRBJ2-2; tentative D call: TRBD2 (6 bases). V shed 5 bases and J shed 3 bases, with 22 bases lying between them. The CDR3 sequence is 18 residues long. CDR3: CASSTGTPKHYYTGELFF. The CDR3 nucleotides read TGTGCCAGCAGTACCGGGACTCCAAAACACTACTACACCGGGGAGCTGTTTTTT.

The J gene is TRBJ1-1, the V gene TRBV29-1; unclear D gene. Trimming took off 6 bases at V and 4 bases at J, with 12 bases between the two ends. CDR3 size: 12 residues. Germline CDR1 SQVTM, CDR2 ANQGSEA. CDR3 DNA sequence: TGCAGCGTCCTCACCCGGGCCACTGAAGCTTTCTTT. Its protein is CSVLTRATEAFF. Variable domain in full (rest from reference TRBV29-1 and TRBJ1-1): SAVISQKPSRDICQRGTSLTIQCQVDSQVTMMFWYRQQPGQSLTLIATANQGSEATYESGFVIDKFPISRPNLTFSTLTVSNMSPEDSSIYLCSVLTRATEAFFGQGTRLTVV.

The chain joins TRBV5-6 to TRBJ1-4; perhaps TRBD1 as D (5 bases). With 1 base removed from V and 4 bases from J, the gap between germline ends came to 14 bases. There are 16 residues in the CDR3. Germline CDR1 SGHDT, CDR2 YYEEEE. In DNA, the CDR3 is TGTGCCAGCAGCTTGTCAATGGGACTCGATAATGAAAAACTGTTTTTT. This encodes CASSLSMGLDNEKLFF.

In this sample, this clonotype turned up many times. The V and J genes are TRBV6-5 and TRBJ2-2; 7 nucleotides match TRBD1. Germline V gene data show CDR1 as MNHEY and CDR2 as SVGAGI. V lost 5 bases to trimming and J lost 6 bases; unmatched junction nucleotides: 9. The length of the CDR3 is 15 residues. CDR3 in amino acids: CASSNLGQVAGELFF. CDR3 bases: TGTGCCAGCAGTAACTTAGGACAGGTTGCCGGGGAGCTGTTTTTT.

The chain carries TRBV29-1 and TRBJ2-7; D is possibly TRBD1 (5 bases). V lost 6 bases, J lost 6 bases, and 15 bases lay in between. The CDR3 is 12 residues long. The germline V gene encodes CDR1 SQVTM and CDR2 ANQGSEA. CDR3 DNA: TGCAGCGTCCTAGGGGATCCCAGCGAGCAGTACTTC. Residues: CSVLGDPSEQYF.

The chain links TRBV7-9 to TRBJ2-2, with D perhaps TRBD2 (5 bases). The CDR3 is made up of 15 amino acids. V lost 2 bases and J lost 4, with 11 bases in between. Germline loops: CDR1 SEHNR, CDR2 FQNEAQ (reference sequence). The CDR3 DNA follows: TGTGCCAGCAGCTTAATAAGCGGCGGCACCGGGGAGCTGTTTTTT. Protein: CASSLISGGTGELFF.